These 3 T cell receptor beta chains were all obtained from the same sample, sequenced in a study of human T cells and chemical hapten exposure. Time point described: patch test 2, 6 weeks after DPC sensitization. This sample's treatment: therapeutic diphenylcyclopropenone sensitization with weekly scalp DPC. TCRdb processed the RACE reads anew with MiXCR; each CDR3 protein has one entry. The data contain approximately 100,000 distinct CDR3 sequences, more than 7% of them singletons. The specimen was whole blood, collected in connection with sensitization to the hapten diphenylcyclopropenone (DPC). The receptor set was obtained from a woman between 35 and 50 years old with alopecia areata. Some clones in this sample may be carry-over from other donors' samples.

This clonotype has at least ten counts. This chain uses TRBV24-1 with TRBJ1-2; D gene unclear. The V gene's germline CDR1 is KGHDR and CDR2 SFDVKD. The V and J ends lost 3 bases and 8 bases respectively, with 9 bases between them. The CDR3 consists of 12 residues. The CDR3 region has the DNA TGTGCCACCAGTGATGCGGGCAGAGGCTACACCTTC. Its translation: CATSDAGRGYTF.

This clonotype was seen only a few times. The chain combines TRBV7-2 with TRBJ1-5; D is perhaps TRBD1 (5 bases). V lost 5 bases and J 1 base, leaving 12 bases between the germline ends. There are 15 residues in the CDR3. Per the germline V gene, CDR1 is SGHTA and CDR2 is FQGNSA. In DNA form, the CDR3 reads TGTGCCAGCAGCCCGGAGGGGTCGAGCAATCAGCCCCAGCATTTT. This codes for CASSPEGSSNQPQHF. The full variable domain, completed using reference TRBV7-2 and TRBJ1-5, is GAGVSQSPSNKVTEKGKDVELRCDPISGHTALYWYRQSLGQGLEFLIYFQGNSAPDKSGLPSDRFSAERTGGSVSTLTIQRTQQEDSAVYLCASSPEGSSNQPQHFGDGTRLSIL.

This clonotype was counted at least ten times. V usage is TRBV4-1 and J usage is TRBJ1-2; 8 bases agree with TRBD1. The trim removed 4 bases at V and 4 bases at J, leaving 2 bases unmatched. Per germline, CDR1 MGHRA and CDR2 YSYEKL. The CDR3 is 13 residues long. Here the CDR3 reads CASSPTGVYGYTF. CDR3 nucleotide sequence: TGCGCCAGCAGCCCGACAGGGGTCTATGGCTACACCTTC.